This T cell receptor beta chain emerged from a study of T cell responses to AZD1222 COVID-19 vaccine. The table came from immunoSEQ multiplex PCR; TCRdb's copy has only in-frame clones and leaves some out. The data show about 96,000 clones, roughly nine tenths seen once. CDR1 is SGHAT, CDR2 FQDESV, per germline (reference sequence). There are 16 residues in the CDR3. Germline trimming cut 5 bases from V and 4 bases from J; bases unmatched to any gene: 11. The sample in question was peripheral blood, obtained on day 0 of AZD1222 vaccination. V usage is TRBV11-1 and J usage is TRBJ2-3; 8 nucleotides agree with TRBD2. The receptor comes from an adult in good health. CDR3 residues: CASSKDGRGFPDTQYF. In DNA, the CDR3 is TGTGCCAGCAGCAAGGACGGGAGGGGGTTCCCAGATACGCAGTATTTT.